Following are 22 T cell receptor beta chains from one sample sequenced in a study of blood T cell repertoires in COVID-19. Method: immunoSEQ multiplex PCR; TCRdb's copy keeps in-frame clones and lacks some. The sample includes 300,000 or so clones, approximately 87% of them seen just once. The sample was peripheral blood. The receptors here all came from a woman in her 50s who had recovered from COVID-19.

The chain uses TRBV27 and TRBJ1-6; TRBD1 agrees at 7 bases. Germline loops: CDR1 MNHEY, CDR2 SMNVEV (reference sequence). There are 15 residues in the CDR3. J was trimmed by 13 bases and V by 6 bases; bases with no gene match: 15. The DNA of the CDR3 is TGTGCCAGCAGAAAAAGTAGGGACAGTTTATCCCCCCTCCACTTT. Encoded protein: CASRKSRDSLSPLHF.

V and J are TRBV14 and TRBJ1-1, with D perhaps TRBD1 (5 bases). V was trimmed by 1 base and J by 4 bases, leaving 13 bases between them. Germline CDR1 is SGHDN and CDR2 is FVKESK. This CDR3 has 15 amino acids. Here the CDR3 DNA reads TGTGCCAGCAGCCAAGTTTTTGCGGGGGGCACTGAAGCTTTCTTT. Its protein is CASSQVFAGGTEAFF. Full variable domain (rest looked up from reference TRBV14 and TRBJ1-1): EAGVTQFPSHSVIEKGQTVTLRCDPISGHDNLYWYRRVMGKEIKFLLHFVKESKQDESGMPNNRFLAERTGGTYSTLKVQPAELEDSGVYFCASSQVFAGGTEAFFGQGTRLTVV.

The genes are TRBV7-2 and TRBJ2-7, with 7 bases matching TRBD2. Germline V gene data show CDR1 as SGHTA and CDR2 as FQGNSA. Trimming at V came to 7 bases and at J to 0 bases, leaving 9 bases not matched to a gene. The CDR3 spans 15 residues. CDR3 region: CASTVAGLSSYEQYF. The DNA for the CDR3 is TGTGCCAGCACCGTAGCGGGCCTAAGCTCCTACGAGCAGTACTTC.

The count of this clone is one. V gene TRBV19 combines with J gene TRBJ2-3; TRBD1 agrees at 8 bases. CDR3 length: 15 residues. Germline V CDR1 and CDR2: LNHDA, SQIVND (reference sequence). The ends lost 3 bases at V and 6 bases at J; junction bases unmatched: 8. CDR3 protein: CASSMVTGAGDTQYF. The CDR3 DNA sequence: TGTGCCAGTAGTATGGTGACAGGGGCAGGGGATACGCAGTATTTT. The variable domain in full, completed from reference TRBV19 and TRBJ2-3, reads DGGITQSPKYLFRKEGQNVTLSCEQNLNHDAMYWYRQDPGQGLRLIYYSQIVNDFQKGDIAEGYSVSREKKESFPLTVTSAQKNPTAFYLCASSMVTGAGDTQYFGPGTRLTVL.

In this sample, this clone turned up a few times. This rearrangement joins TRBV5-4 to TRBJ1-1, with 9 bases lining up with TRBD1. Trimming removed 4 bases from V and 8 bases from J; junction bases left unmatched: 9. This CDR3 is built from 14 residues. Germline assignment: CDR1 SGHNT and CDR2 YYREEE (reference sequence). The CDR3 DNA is TGTGCCAGCAGCGGTCATAGGGGACAGGGAGAAGCTTTCTTT. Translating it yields CASSGHRGQGEAFF.

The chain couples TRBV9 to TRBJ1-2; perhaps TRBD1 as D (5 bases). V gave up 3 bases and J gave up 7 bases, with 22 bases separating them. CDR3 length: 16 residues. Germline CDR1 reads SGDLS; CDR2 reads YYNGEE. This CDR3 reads CASSARPGGALGGYTF. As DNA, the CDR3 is TGTGCCAGCAGCGCGCGCCCGGGAGGGGCGCTGGGTGGCTACACCTTC.

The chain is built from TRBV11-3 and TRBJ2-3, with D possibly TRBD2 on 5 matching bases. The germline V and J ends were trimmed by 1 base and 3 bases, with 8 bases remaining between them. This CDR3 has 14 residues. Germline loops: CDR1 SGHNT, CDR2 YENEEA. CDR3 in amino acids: CASSLGRGTDTQYF. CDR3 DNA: TGTGCCAGCAGCTTAGGTCGGGGAACAGATACGCAGTATTTT.

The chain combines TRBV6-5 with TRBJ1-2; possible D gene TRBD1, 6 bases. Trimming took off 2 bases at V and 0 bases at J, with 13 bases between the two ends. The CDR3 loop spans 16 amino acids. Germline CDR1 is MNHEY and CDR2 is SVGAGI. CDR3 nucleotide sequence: TGTGCCAGCAGTTACCTCGGCAGGGGTGCTAACTATGGCTACACCTTC. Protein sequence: CASSYLGRGANYGYTF.

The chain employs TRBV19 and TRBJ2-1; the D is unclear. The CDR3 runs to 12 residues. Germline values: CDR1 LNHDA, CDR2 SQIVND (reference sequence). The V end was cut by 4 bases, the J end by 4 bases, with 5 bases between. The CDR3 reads CASSTTYNEQFF. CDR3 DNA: TGTGCCAGTAGTACAACTTACAATGAGCAGTTCTTC.

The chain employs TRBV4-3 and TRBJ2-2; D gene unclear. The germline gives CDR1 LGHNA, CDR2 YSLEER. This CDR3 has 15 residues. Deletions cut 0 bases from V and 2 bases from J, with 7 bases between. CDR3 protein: CASSQDWLNTGELFF. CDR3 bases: TGCGCCAGCAGCCAAGATTGGCTTAACACCGGGGAGCTGTTTTTT.

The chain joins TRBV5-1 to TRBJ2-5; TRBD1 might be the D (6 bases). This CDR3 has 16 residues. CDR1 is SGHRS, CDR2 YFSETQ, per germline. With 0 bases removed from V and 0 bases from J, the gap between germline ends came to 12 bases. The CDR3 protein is CASSLGRRGNQETQYF. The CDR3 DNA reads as TGCGCCAGCAGCTTGGGGCGTAGGGGGAACCAAGAGACCCAGTACTTC.

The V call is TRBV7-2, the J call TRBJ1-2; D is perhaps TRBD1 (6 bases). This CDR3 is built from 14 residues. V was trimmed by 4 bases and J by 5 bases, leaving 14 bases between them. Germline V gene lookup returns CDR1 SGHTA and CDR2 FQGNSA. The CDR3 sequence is CASSSGEPGYGYTF. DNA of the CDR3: TGTGCCAGCAGCTCAGGGGAGCCGGGTTATGGCTACACCTTC. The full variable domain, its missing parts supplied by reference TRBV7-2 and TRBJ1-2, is GAGVSQSPSNKVTEKGKDVELRCDPISGHTALYWYRQSLGQGLEFLIYFQGNSAPDKSGLPSDRFSAERTGGSVSTLTIQRTQQEDSAVYLCASSSGEPGYGYTFGSGTRLTVV.

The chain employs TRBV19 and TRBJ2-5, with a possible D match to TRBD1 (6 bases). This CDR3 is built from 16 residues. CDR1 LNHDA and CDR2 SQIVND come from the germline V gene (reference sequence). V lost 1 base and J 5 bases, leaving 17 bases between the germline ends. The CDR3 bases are TGTGCCAGTAGTATAGTGCCCAGGGGAGCGGTGGAGACCCAGTACTTC. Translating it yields CASSIVPRGAVETQYF.

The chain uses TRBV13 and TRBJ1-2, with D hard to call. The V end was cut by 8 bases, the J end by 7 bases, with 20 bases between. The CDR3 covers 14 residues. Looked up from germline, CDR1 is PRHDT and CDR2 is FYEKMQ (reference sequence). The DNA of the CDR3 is TGTGCCAGCCATTACTCGGGGAGTTCTACTGGCTACACCTTC. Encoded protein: CASHYSGSSTGYTF.

The CDR3 spells CASSRGLATDTQYF. CDR3 coding DNA: TGTGCCAGCAGCCGTGGACTAGCAACAGATACGCAGTATTTT. The V call is TRBV7-9, the J call TRBJ2-3; 8 bases are a match to TRBD2. This CDR3 spans 14 amino acids. V lost 5 bases and J lost 3; bases outside the gene matches: 4. Germline V gene lookup returns CDR1 SEHNR and CDR2 FQNEAQ (reference sequence).

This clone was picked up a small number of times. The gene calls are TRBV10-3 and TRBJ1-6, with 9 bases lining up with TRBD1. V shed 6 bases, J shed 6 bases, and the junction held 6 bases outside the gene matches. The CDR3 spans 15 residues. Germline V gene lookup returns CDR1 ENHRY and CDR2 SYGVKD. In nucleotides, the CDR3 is TGTGCCATCAGCCGGACAGGGGCGGCTAATTCACCCCTCCACTTT. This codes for CAISRTGAANSPLHF.

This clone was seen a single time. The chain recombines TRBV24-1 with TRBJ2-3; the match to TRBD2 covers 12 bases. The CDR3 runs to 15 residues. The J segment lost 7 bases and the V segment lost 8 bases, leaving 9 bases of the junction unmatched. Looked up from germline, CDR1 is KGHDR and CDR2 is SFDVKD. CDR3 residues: CATTDPGTSGHTQYF. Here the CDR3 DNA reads TGTGCCACCACTGACCCCGGGACTAGCGGGCATACGCAGTATTTT.

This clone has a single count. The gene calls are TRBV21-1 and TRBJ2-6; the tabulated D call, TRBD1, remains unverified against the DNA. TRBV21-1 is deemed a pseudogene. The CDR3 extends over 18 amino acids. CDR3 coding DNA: TGTGCCAGCAGCCTAAAAGTTGGGCCGCACTCTGGGGCCAACGTCCTGACTTTC. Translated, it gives CASSLKVGPHSGANVLTF.

The CDR3 nucleotides read TGTGCCAGCCGCAGGGGTCCCCTTAATGAGCAGTTCTTC. This gives the protein CASRRGPLNEQFF. This chain joins TRBV11-3 and TRBJ2-1; TRBD1 might be the D (6 bases). V was shortened by 8 bases and J by 7 bases, with 15 bases between the two germline ends. There are 13 residues in the CDR3. Germline V CDR1 and CDR2: SGHNT, YENEEA. Full variable domain (rest looked up from reference TRBV11-3 and TRBJ2-1): EAGVVQSPRYKIIEKKQPVAFWCNPISGHNTLYWYLQNLGQGPELLIRYENEEAVDDSQLPKDRFSAERLKGVDSTLKIQPAELGDSAVYLCASRRGPLNEQFFGPGTRLTVL.

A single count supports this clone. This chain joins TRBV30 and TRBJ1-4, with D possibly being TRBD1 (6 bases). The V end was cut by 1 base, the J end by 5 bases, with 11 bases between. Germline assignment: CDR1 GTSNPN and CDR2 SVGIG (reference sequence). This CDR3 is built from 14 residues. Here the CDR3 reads CAWSADSPNEKLFF. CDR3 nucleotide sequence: TGTGCCTGGAGTGCGGACAGCCCAAATGAAAAACTGTTTTTT.

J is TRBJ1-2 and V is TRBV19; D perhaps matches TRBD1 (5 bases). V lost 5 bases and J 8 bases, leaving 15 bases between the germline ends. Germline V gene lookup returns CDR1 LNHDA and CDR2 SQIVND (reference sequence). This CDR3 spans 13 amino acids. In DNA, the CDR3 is TGTGCCAGTAGTGCCGGGACTCCCCTCGGCTACACCTTC. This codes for CASSAGTPLGYTF.

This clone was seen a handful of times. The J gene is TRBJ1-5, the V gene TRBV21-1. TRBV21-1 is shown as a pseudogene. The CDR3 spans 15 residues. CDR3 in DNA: TGTGCCAGCCCCAGAAGGGAGACGGGCAATCAGCCCCAGCATTTT. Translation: CASPRRETGNQPQHF.